These T cell receptor beta chains were read from a single sample in a study of blood T cells in healthy people across ages. TCRdb reprocessed the 5' RACE reads via MiXCR and lists one record per CDR3 protein. Among 700,000 to 950,000 distinct CDR3 sequences listed, 58% were seen once. The specimen sequenced was blood. Receptors were obtained from a young man in good health. Each CDR3 is given without its conserved first and last residue.

V gene: TRBV11-2
CDR3 length: 13
J gene: TRBJ2-1
CDR3 protein: ASEDWGTSNNEQF

V gene: TRBV20-1
CDR3 length: 15
J gene: TRBJ2-7
CDR3 protein: SARGFKREGNPYEQY

V gene: TRBV7-2
CDR3 length: 13
J gene: TRBJ2-4
CDR3 protein: ASSRRDYSSREQY

V gene: TRBV20-1
CDR3 length: 12
J gene: TRBJ1-6
CDR3 protein: SARSRGAPISLH

V gene: TRBV29-1
CDR3 length: 10
J gene: TRBJ2-7
CDR3 protein: SAIDGTYEQY

V gene: TRBV29-1
CDR3 length: 9
J gene: TRBJ2-3
CDR3 protein: SARLGSSQY

V gene: TRBV7-9
CDR3 length: 12
J gene: TRBJ2-4
CDR3 protein: ASAGDSGTYIQY

V gene: TRBV6-2/TRBV6-3
CDR3 length: 15
J gene: TRBJ2-1
CDR3 protein: ASSYSISTGGVYEQF

V gene: TRBV20-1
CDR3 length: 11
J gene: TRBJ1-1
CDR3 protein: SARRQANTEAF

V gene: TRBV29-1
CDR3 length: 11
J gene: TRBJ1-5
CDR3 protein: SVMGTGNQPQH

V gene: TRBV6-2/TRBV6-3
CDR3 length: 13
J gene: TRBJ2-7
CDR3 protein: ASSYSRQATYEQY

V gene: TRBV18
CDR3 length: 12
J gene: TRBJ2-7
CDR3 protein: ASSLTTGGYEQY

V gene: TRBV12-3/TRBV12-4
CDR3 length: 15
J gene: TRBJ2-3
CDR3 protein: ASSHSSPGQGSFTQY

V gene: TRBV10-2
CDR3 length: 15
J gene: TRBJ2-3
CDR3 protein: ASSDHGTGGPTDTQY

V gene: TRBV20-1
CDR3 length: 11
J gene: TRBJ2-7
CDR3 protein: SVLRAESYEQY

V gene: TRBV7-9
CDR3 length: 14
J gene: TRBJ2-1
CDR3 protein: ASSPILLAGVYEQF

V gene: TRBV7-9
CDR3 length: 14
J gene: -
CDR3 protein: ASSFQPTGVRNEQY

V gene: TRBV19
CDR3 length: 12
J gene: TRBJ2-3
CDR3 protein: ASSMVGSRNTQY

V gene: TRBV20-1
CDR3 length: 11
J gene: TRBJ2-5
CDR3 protein: SAIRDRAETQY

V gene: TRBV5-1
CDR3 length: 14
J gene: TRBJ2-3
CDR3 protein: ASSLALDRNTDTQY

V gene: TRBV6-4
CDR3 length: 13
J gene: TRBJ2-7
CDR3 protein: ASSDGQGRNYEQY

V gene: TRBV3-1
CDR3 length: 12
J gene: TRBJ2-5
CDR3 protein: ASSQSGYQETQY

V gene: TRBV6-5
CDR3 length: 15
J gene: TRBJ1-5
CDR3 protein: ASSFGGGDRGHQPQH

V gene: TRBV29-1
CDR3 length: 11
J gene: TRBJ2-5
CDR3 protein: SVARARRETQY

V gene: TRBV18
CDR3 length: 15
J gene: TRBJ2-3
CDR3 protein: ASSPPPGQGSSDTQY

V gene: TRBV30
CDR3 length: 9
J gene: -
CDR3 protein: AWDRLGEQY

V gene: TRBV7-8
CDR3 length: 13
J gene: TRBJ2-4
CDR3 protein: ASSWLDRGQNIQY

V gene: TRBV5-1
CDR3 length: 14
J gene: TRBJ2-7
CDR3 protein: ASSLDGRGSSYEQY

V gene: TRBV25-1
CDR3 length: 12
J gene: TRBJ2-7
CDR3 protein: ASRARTPPYEQY

V gene: TRBV29-1
CDR3 length: 12
J gene: TRBJ1-2
CDR3 protein: SVEDQGGGRGHT

V gene: TRBV4-3
CDR3 length: 12
J gene: -
CDR3 protein: VSSQDHLSVEQY

V gene: TRBV7-2
CDR3 length: 13
J gene: TRBJ2-4
CDR3 protein: ASSPWTSSKNIQY

V gene: TRBV5-1
CDR3 length: 13
J gene: TRBJ2-7
CDR3 protein: ASSPRQGEGYEQY

V gene: TRBV18
CDR3 length: 13
J gene: TRBJ1-1
CDR3 protein: ASSGTASLNTEAF

V gene: TRBV15
CDR3 length: 11
J gene: TRBJ2-1
CDR3 protein: ATQSDYRDEQF

V gene: TRBV6-5
CDR3 length: 12
J gene: TRBJ2-3
CDR3 protein: ASSYRADRGEQY

V gene: TRBV6-5
CDR3 length: 11
J gene: TRBJ2-7
CDR3 protein: ASSWRDTGEQY

V gene: TRBV7-9
CDR3 length: 14
J gene: TRBJ2-5
CDR3 protein: ASSLRAAGGQETQY

V gene: TRBV30
CDR3 length: 13
J gene: TRBJ2-7
CDR3 protein: AWSVLRLDTYEQY

V gene: TRBV9
CDR3 length: 13
J gene: TRBJ2-1
CDR3 protein: ASSSPGTSYSEQF

V gene: TRBV7-9
CDR3 length: 13
J gene: TRBJ2-7
CDR3 protein: ASSNPTGGVYEQY

V gene: TRBV5-1
CDR3 length: 14
J gene: TRBJ2-7
CDR3 protein: ASSLDQGGVGYEQY

V gene: TRBV21-1
CDR3 length: 12
J gene: TRBJ1-5
CDR3 protein: ASSRGDREQPQH

V gene: TRBV6-2/TRBV6-3
CDR3 length: 11
J gene: TRBJ2-7
CDR3 protein: ASSWDQSYEQY

V gene: TRBV6-5
CDR3 length: 13
J gene: TRBJ2-7
CDR3 protein: ASSRAQGGLDEQY

V gene: TRBV3-1
CDR3 length: 11
J gene: TRBJ1-1
CDR3 protein: ASSQLTLSGAF

V gene: TRBV6-2/TRBV6-3
CDR3 length: 13
J gene: TRBJ2-7
CDR3 protein: ASSGAPDGLIEQY

V gene: TRBV7-2
CDR3 length: 12
J gene: TRBJ2-5
CDR3 protein: ASSYTLSDETQY

V gene: TRBV6-5
CDR3 length: 11
J gene: -
CDR3 protein: ASSWLSTKTQY

V gene: TRBV5-5
CDR3 length: 12
J gene: TRBJ2-5
CDR3 protein: ASTHTGGRETQY

V gene: TRBV5-5
CDR3 length: 12
J gene: TRBJ2-7
CDR3 protein: ASSLAGLWDEQY

V gene: TRBV20-1
CDR3 length: 13
J gene: TRBJ2-3
CDR3 protein: SASPPGHSGNTQY

V gene: TRBV13
CDR3 length: 12
J gene: TRBJ2-7
CDR3 protein: ASSSRNRQGEQY

V gene: TRBV20-1
CDR3 length: 13
J gene: TRBJ2-1
CDR3 protein: SVMTGTGDVNEQF

V gene: TRBV6-6
CDR3 length: 13
J gene: TRBJ2-3
CDR3 protein: ASRPPGRPTDTQY